This T cell receptor (beta chain) was captured in a study of PD-1 blockade in classical Hodgkin lymphoma. Study in general: The nivolumab dose that patients received was 3 mg/kg, given intravenously every 2 weeks. Study-wide points: At C4D1, TCR diversity had climbed significantly for CD4+ cells, though not for CD8+ cells. Later analyses included only patients treated at least 1 year post-ASCT. Repertoire differences lack defined causes, possibly disease activity or prior therapy.

In the case of this clone: Antigen: not known.

Measured with immunoSEQ multiplex PCR; TCRdb has only the in-frame clones, and not every one. The sample contains approximately 13,000 clones, about four fifths of which appear only once. Every one of the patients relapsed after autologous stem cell transplantation (brentuximab vedotin exposure was variable). This TCR came from a human donor with classical Hodgkin lymphoma. The source was peripheral blood mononuclear cells (PBMCs), collected at baseline.

The CDR3 region has the DNA TGTGCCTGGACGCCAGGATCGTCCTACAATGAGCAGTTCTTC. This codes for CAWTPGSSYNEQFF. The chain links TRBV30 to TRBJ2-1; D remains unclear. Germline V gives CDR1 GTSNPN, CDR2 SVGIG (reference sequence). Trimming removed 4 bases from V and 1 base from J, with 11 bases in between. This CDR3 has 14 amino acids.